This T cell receptor beta chain was sequenced for a study of response to subunit inactivated influenza vaccine. Findings of the study overall: Every seasonal influenza vaccination brings in few new T cells, the authors suggested.

In regard to this clonotype: Its antigen is still unknown.

V was cut by 3 bases and J by 4 bases, with 15 bases left in between. The CDR3 contains 14 residues. The germline gives CDR1 GTSNPN, CDR2 SVGIG (reference sequence). TCRdb reprocessed the RT-PCR reads via MiXCR and lists one record per CDR3 protein. Of 650,000 to 800,000 distinct CDR3 sequences listed, more than 11% are singletons. The V gene is TRBV30, the J gene TRBJ1-1; D gene unclear. The sample here was PBMCs from blood, taken roughly 2 weeks before vaccination. The receptor was derived from a man aged 50 to 59 who received an inactivated influenza vaccine. CDR3 loop: CAWRPMNNPTEAFF. CDR3 nucleotides: TGTGCCTGGAGACCCATGAACAACCCCACTGAAGCTTTCTTT.